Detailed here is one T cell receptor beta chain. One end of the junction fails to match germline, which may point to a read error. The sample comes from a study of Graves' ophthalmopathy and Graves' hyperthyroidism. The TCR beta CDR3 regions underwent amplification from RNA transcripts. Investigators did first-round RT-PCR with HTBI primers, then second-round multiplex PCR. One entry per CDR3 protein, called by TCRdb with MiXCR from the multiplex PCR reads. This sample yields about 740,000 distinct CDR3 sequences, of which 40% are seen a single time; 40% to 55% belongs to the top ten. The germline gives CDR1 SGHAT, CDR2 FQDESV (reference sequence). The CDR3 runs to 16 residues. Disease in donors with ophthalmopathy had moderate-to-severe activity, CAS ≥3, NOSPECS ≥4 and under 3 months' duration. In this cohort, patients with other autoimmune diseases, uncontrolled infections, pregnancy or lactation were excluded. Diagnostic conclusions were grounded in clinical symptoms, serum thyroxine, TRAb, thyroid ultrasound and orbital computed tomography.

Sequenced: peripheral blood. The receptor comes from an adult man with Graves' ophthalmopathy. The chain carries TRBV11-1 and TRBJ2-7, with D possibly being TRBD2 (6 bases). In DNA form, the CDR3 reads TGTGCCAGCAGCCCAAGTGGGATAGCGGTCGCCTACGAGCATTACTTC. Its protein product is CASSPSGIAVAYEHYF.